The present T cell receptor beta chain was sequenced within a study of blood T cells in healthy people across ages (dated by TCRdb to between 2014 and 2016). In terms of the full investigation: Template switching captured roughly one uniquely barcoded TCR beta cDNA molecule per two T cells in model experiments. Age-related changes in TCR beta repertoire diversity were measured in the study by deep sequencing normalized with unique cDNA molecular identifiers. The donors were split into four age groups: young (average around 15 years), middle-aged (over 35), aged (62) and long-lived (over 80). The study analyzed two additional independent replicas of 1 million unique cDNA reads from the same blood draw for two donors, one aged 18 to 29 and one aged 80 or older. Donors of different ages were randomly distributed across sequencing lanes to avoid experimental bias.

The germline V gene sets CDR1 to MDHEN and CDR2 to SYDVKM. From V the trimming removes 6 bases and from J it removes 2 bases, while the gene matches leave 11 bases of the junction unaccounted for. Spanning cysteine to phenylalanine, the CDR3 consists of 16 amino acids. Only the CDR3 portion is preserved as DNA: 48 bases, with reading frame beginning at the first base. The paper's findings and limits, for the study overall: Total diversity estimates from one million sequenced T cells were considered lower bounds and underestimates. Because the CMV infection status of the donors was unknown, age-related changes in expanded clonotypes may potentially have been confounded. Observed TCR beta diversity per million T cells fell roughly linearly with age, and a significant reduction was already apparent by age roughly 40. Since profiling was done on bulk unsorted PBMCs, naive and antigen-experienced compartments could not be conclusively compared. Compared with the aged group, more naive CD4+ T cells, fewer expanded clones and increased TCR diversity were shown by the long-lived group, suggesting age selection. The percentage of naive T cells measured by flow cytometry correlated strongly with observed TCR beta diversity.

Comments on this clonotype: Its antigen specificity is not known. No base quality values were provided; no much bigger clone lies one nucleotide off.

Donors were a few dozen systemically healthy Caucasian individuals from Russia aged about 6 to 100 years. Approximately 9.3 milliliters of peripheral blood were collected from each donor into EDTA-treated Vacutainer tubes. Ficoll-Paque density-gradient centrifugation was used to isolate PBMCs, with at least 7 million obtained per sample. Total RNA, at least 5 micrograms per sample, was extracted from PBMCs with Trizol reagent. The percentages of naive CD45RAhigh/CD27high T cells were determined by flow cytometry on a PBMC aliquot from every donor. Libraries came from 5' RACE. Sequenced using an Illumina HiSeq 2500. The second PCR ran for about 7 to 11 cycles and used a J-beta primer mix along with a sample-barcoded 5' primer. A template-switch 5' adaptor carrying 12 random nucleotides introduced a unique molecular identifier onto each TCR beta cDNA molecule. Each sample yielded at least 3 million CDR3-containing paired-end reads. First-strand cDNA synthesis was performed from all RNA using the Mint cDNA synthesis kit, with priming by a TRBC-specific oligonucleotide. After uracil-DNA glycosylase treatment, a first 18-cycle PCR used universal primers M1SS and BC2_uni_R on all cDNA. As for the authors' bioinformatics: For normalization, 1 million high-quality reads, each with a distinct molecular identifier, were randomly selected from each sample. Reads sharing molecular identifiers were discarded rather than binned into consensus sequences. CDR3 identification, clonotype clustering and error correction used MiTCR with a Q25 quality threshold and the strictest error-elimination algorithm. A nonparametric unseen species model with Euler transformation was used to estimate lower-bound total TCR beta diversity. TCRdb trimmed public reads at Q25 via fastp, called clones via MiXCR and kept in-frame beta chains. CDR3 protein sequences are deduplicated, and each keeps its most common genes and DNA. None of the V and J calls come from the authors' own analysis; TCRdb made them. Counted in this sample were about 940,000 distinct CDR3 sequences; around 48% of them appeared once. The top ten clones comprise 10% to 15% of the sample.

Sequences were obtained from blood. The clonotype comes from a man younger than 40 in good health. The chain joins TRBV28 to TRBJ2-7, and 9 bases in between align with TRBD1. CDR3 sequence: CASSRTQGASPYEQYF. The DNA sequence is TGTGCCAGCAGCCGCACACAGGGGGCGAGCCCCTACGAGCAGTACTTC.